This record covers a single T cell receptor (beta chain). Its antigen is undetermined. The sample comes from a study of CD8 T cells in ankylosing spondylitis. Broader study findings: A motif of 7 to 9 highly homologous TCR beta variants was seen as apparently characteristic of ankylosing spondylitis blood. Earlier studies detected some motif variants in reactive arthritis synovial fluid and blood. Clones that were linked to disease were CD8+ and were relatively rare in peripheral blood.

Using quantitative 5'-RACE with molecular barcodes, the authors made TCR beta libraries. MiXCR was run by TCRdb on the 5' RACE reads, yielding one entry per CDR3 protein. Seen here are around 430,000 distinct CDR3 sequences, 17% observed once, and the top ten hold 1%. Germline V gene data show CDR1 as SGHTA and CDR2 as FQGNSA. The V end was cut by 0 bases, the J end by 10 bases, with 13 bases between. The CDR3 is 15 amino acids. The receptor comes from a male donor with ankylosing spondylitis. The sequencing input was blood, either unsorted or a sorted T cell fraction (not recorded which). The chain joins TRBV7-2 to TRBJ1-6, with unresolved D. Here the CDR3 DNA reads TGTGCCAGCAGCTTAGCGCAAGGCAGCGGGTCACCCCTCCACTTT. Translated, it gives CASSLAQGSGSPLHF.